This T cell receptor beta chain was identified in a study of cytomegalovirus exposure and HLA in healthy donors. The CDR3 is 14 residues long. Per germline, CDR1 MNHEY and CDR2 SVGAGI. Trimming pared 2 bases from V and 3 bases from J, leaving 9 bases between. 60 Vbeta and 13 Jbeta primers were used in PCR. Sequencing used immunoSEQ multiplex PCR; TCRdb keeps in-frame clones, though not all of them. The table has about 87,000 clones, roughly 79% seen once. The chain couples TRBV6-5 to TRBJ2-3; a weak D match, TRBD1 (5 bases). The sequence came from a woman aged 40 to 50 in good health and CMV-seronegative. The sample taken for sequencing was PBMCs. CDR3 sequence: CASSYDRKTDTQYF. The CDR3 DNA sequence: TGTGCCAGCAGTTACGACAGAAAGACAGATACGCAGTATTTT.